The clone carrying this T cell receptor (beta chain) was counted only a few times. These data are taken from a study of blood T cell repertoires in COVID-19. CDR1 SEHNR and CDR2 FQNEAQ come from the germline V gene (reference sequence). V was cut by 1 base and J by 5 bases, with 16 bases left in between. This CDR3 spans 16 amino acids. The data were produced by immunoSEQ multiplex PCR, yet TCRdb's version contains in-frame clones alone and is incomplete. The top ten hold about 4% of the sample, which has approximately 240,000 clones, roughly 84% seen once. The TCR comes from a woman in her forties with active or convalescent COVID-19. The sequenced material came from peripheral blood. The V gene is TRBV7-9, the J gene TRBJ2-3; the D gene is possibly TRBD2 (6 bases). CDR3 in amino acids: CASSLEAGLLGDTQYF. The CDR3 nucleotides read TGTGCCAGCAGCTTAGAGGCGGGACTCCTGGGAGATACGCAGTATTTT.